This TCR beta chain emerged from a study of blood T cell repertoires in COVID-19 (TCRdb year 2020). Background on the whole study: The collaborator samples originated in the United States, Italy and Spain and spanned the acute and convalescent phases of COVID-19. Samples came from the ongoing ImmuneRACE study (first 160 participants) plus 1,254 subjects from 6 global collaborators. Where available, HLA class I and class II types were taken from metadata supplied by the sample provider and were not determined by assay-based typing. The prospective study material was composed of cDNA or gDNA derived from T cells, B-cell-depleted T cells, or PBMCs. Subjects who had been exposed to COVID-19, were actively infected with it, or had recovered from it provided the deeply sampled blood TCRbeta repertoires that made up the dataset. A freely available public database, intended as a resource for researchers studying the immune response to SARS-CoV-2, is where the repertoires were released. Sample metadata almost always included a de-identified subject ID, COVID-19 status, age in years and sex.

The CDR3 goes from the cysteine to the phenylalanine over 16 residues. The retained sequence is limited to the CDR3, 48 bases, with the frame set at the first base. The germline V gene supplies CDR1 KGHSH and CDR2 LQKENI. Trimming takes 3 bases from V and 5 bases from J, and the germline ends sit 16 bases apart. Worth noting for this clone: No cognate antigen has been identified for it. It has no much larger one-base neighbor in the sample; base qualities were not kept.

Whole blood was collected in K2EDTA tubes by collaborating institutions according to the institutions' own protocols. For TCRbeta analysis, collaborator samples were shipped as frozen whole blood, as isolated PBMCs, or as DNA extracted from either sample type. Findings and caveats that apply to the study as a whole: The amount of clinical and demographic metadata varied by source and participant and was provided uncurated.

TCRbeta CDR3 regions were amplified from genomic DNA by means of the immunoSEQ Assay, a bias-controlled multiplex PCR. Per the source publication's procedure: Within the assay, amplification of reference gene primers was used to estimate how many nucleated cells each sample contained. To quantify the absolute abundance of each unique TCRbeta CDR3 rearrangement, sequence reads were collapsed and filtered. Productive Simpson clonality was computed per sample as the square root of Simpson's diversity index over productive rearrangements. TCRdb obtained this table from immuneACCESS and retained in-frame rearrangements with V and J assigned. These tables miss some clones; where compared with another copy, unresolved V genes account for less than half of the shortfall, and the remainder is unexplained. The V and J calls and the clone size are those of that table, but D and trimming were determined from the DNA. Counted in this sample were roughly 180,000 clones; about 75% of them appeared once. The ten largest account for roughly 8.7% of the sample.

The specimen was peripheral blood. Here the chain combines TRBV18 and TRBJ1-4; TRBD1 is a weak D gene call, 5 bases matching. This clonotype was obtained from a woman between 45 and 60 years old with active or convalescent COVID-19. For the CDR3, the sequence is CASSPPSGGPNEKLFF. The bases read TGTGCCAGCTCACCTCCGTCGGGGGGACCCAATGAAAAACTGTTTTTT.